Listed here is a single T cell receptor beta chain. Its matching antigen is unknown. This sample was included in a study of OX40 agonist ivuxolimab in advanced cancers. Across the study: The dose-escalation cohort was roughly 83% male, with a mean age of about 60 years, ranging about 20 to 79. Two cutaneous melanoma patients and one hepatocellular carcinoma patient, three in all, had partial responses.

TCRdb's table, derived via immunoSEQ multiplex PCR, lists solely in-frame clones and lacks some. Altogether about 42,000 clones are present, 86% being singletons, with the ten largest covering about 12%. V was cut by 7 bases and J by 10 bases, with 14 bases left in between. This CDR3 comprises 13 residues. CDR1 and CDR2 from the germline V gene are LNHDA and SQIVND (reference sequence). Findings and limits, study-wide: Antigen targets of the expanded peripheral T cells went undetermined. Mean expanded clone counts were higher in CD8+ than CD4+ T cells.

Sequenced material: CD4+ or CD8+ T cells sorted from blood, taken in a trial of the OX40 agonist ivuxolimab. The receptor was isolated from an adult with an advanced solid tumor such as melanoma, head and neck, liver or kidney cancer. The V call is TRBV19, the J call TRBJ1-6, with D unclear. The CDR3 here is CASKEEVLSPLHF. The CDR3 nucleotides are TGTGCCAGTAAAGAGGAGGTTTTGTCACCCCTCCACTTT. The full variable domain, its missing parts supplied by reference TRBV19 and TRBJ1-6, is DGGITQSPKYLFRKEGQNVTLSCEQNLNHDAMYWYRQDPGQGLRLIYYSQIVNDFQKGDIAEGYSVSREKKESFPLTVTSAQKNPTAFYLCASKEEVLSPLHFGNGTRLTVT.